The 11 T cell receptor beta chains listed next were all sequenced from one sample in a study of vaccination effects on CD4 cells after COVID-19. CD4+ T cells specific for antigen were expanded with viral peptide pools by the ViraFEST assay before sequencing. It was after 10 days of culture that CD4+ T cells were isolated. None of these healthy vaccinees had been infected with SARS-CoV-2 before vaccination. These receptors have no known antigen. TCRdb's copy holds only in-frame clones and misses some; the assay was immunoSEQ multiplex PCR. Here the sample spans 40,000 to 50,000 clones, more than 60% being singletons. The source was CD4+ T cells from PBMCs cultured with HCoV-OC43 spike peptides, collected before COVID-19 vaccination. Documented subset: HCoV-OC43 spike overlapping peptide pool stimulation. The receptors originated from a human donor who received a COVID-19 vaccine.

The rearrangement joins TRBV6-5 to TRBJ2-1; unclear D gene. The V end was cut by 2 bases, the J end by 0 bases, with 11 bases between. The germline V gene has CDR1 MNHEY and CDR2 SVGAGI. The CDR3 has 16 amino acids. CDR3 nucleotides: TGTGCCAGCAGTTACGGGTCGCGTGGCTCCTACAATGAGCAGTTCTTC. Translation: CASSYGSRGSYNEQFF.

The chain has TRBV6-4 and TRBJ2-3; 8 bases line up with TRBD1. This CDR3 is 17 amino acids long. Germline CDR1 MRHNA, CDR2 SNTAGT. V trimming: 0 bases; J trimming: 1 base; junction bases outside the gene matches: 6. CDR3 DNA: TGTGCCAGCAGTGACTCGAGGCAGGGGGCGGGCACAGATACGCAGTATTTT. Encoded protein: CASSDSRQGAGTDTQYF.

V usage is TRBV6-5 and J usage is TRBJ1-5; D may be TRBD1 (5 bases). The CDR3 runs to 13 residues. Germline-derived CDR1 and CDR2 are MNHEY and SVGAGI. Between the trimmed V and J ends, which lost 9 bases and 7 bases, there was a span of 16 bases. The CDR3 DNA reads TGTGCCAGTCAGACAGCGGGTGGACAGCCCCAGCATTTT. Amino acids: CASQTAGGQPQHF.

The J gene is TRBJ1-2, the V gene TRBV6-6; D is uncertain. V was clipped by 6 bases and J by 4 bases, with 15 bases between them. Per germline, CDR1 MNHNY and CDR2 SVGAGI (reference sequence). CDR3 length equals 14 residues. The CDR3 DNA reads as TGTGCCAGCAGCGAAGTAGGGATTCCCTATGGCTACACCTTC. Translating it yields CASSEVGIPYGYTF.

The chain uses TRBV2 and TRBJ2-1; tentative D call: TRBD1 (6 bases). V was pared by 7 bases and J by 5 bases, with 12 bases between. This CDR3 has 13 amino acids. Germline assignment: CDR1 SNHLY and CDR2 FYNNEI. CDR3 residues: CASNPQGHNEQFF. CDR3 nucleotides: TGTGCCAGCAACCCACAGGGACACAATGAGCAGTTCTTC.

The rearrangement joins TRBV6-7 to TRBJ1-1; no firm D call. TRBV6-7 is an open reading frame whose function is uncertain. The length of the CDR3 is 12 residues. V lost 8 bases, J lost 8 bases, and 15 bases lay in between. In nucleotides, the CDR3 is TGTGCCAGCCGGACGGAAGCTTTGGAAGCTTTCTTT. This codes for CASRTEALEAFF.

The V gene is TRBV20-1, the J gene TRBJ1-1, with a possible D match to TRBD1 (6 bases). The CDR3 extends over 13 amino acids. Germline CDR1 is DFQATT and CDR2 is SNEGSKA (reference sequence). Between the trimmed V and J ends, which lost 3 bases and 5 bases, there was a span of 13 bases. CDR3 coding DNA: TGCAGTGCTAGTAGGGGGGTTTTGACTGAAGCTTTCTTT. It codes for CSASRGVLTEAFF.

This clone was seen only a few times. J is TRBJ2-1 and V is TRBV6-2 or TRBV6-3, with 11 bases identical to TRBD2. V lost 5 bases and J lost 4; bases outside the gene matches: 4. CDR3 length: 15 residues. The germline gives CDR1 MNHEY, CDR2 SVGEGT. CDR3 sequence (DNA): TGTGCCAGCAGTAAGACTAGCGGGAAATACAATGAGCAGTTCTTC. Translating gives CASSKTSGKYNEQFF.

The V and J genes are TRBV19 and TRBJ2-2, with a possible D match to TRBD1 (5 bases). Germline V gene lookup returns CDR1 LNHDA and CDR2 SQIVND (reference sequence). The CDR3 runs to 15 residues. V dropped 6 bases and J dropped 5 bases, with 16 bases sitting between them. CDR3 in amino acids: CASSLLSAGTGELFF. Written as DNA, the CDR3 is TGTGCCAGTAGCCTCCTCTCGGCAGGGACCGGGGAGCTGTTTTTT.

The chain uses TRBV30 and TRBJ2-5, with 9 bases that match TRBD1. The CDR3 runs to 14 residues. From germline, CDR1 is GTSNPN and CDR2 SVGIG (reference sequence). J lost 4 bases, V lost 5 bases, and 8 bases had no gene match. CDR3 nucleotide sequence: TGTGCCTGGGGAGGGACAGGGCCAGGAGAGACCCAGTACTTC. It encodes CAWGGTGPGETQYF.

The V and J genes are TRBV21-1 and TRBJ2-1; the DNA was not compared with TRBD1, the D call given in the table. TRBV21-1 is a pseudogene. The CDR3 is 16 amino acids. For the CDR3, the DNA is TGTGCCAGCAGCAAAGGCGGGACAGGGACTTGTTATGAGCAGTTCTTC. Amino acids: CASSKGGTGTCYEQFF.